This is a list of T cell receptor beta chains from one sample in a study of Ad26.COV2.S vaccination and SARS-CoV-2 variants. Only in-frame clones appear in the TCRdb table, and some are missing; sequencing was by immunoSEQ multiplex PCR. The table shows 410,000 or so clones, with approximately 92% occurring only once. The specimen comprised peripheral blood, sampled in a trial of Ad26.COV2.S vaccine versus placebo. The origin of the receptors is a person between 18 and 65 years old who received the Ad26.COV2.S COVID-19 vaccine or a placebo. The CDR3 runs from the conserved cysteine through the conserved F or W. D genes are given only for firm matches. Size is stated for part of the rows, as once, few or many counts, or as a class when the clone is expanded.

j_call,v_call,clone_size,d_call,cdr3_nt,cdr3_aa
TRBJ1-6,TRBV18,once,.,TGTGCCAGCTCACTGGACAGTAATTCACCCCTCCACTTT,CASSLDSNSPLHF
TRBJ2-2,TRBV6-5,once,.,TGTGCCAGCAGTTTGGGGACAACGAACACCGGGGAGCTGTTTTTT,CASSLGTTNTGELFF
TRBJ2-1,TRBV27,.,TRBD2,TGTGCCAGCACTTTGACGCGGGGGGCTCACAATGAGCAGTTCTTC,CASTLTRGAHNEQFF
TRBJ1-2,TRBV18,once,TRBD1,TGTGCCAGCTCTGGTGGACAGGACTATGGCTACACCTTC,CASSGGQDYGYTF
TRBJ2-2,TRBV15,.,.,TGTGCCACCAACGACGTTAAGGGACCCGGGGAGCTGTTTTTT,CATNDVKGPGELFF
TRBJ2-2,TRBV3-1/TRBV3-2,once,TRBD2,TGTGCCAGCAGCCAAGAGGGGTGGCTAGCGGGGGGCCCCGGGGAGCTGTTTTTT,CASSQEGWLAGGPGELFF
TRBJ2-6,TRBV4-3,.,.,TGCGCCAGCAGCCATGGTACGGAGCCGGAGGGGGCCAACGTCCTGACTTTC,CASSHGTEPEGANVLTF
TRBJ1-3,TRBV11-2,.,.,TGTGCCAGCAGCTTTTGGCCGCTGACTGGAAACACCATATATTTT,CASSFWPLTGNTIYF
TRBJ2-3,TRBV7-9,.,.,TGTGCCAGCAGCGCATCAGATACGCAGTATTTT,CASSASDTQYF
TRBJ1-6,TRBV11-3,.,TRBD1,TGTGCCAGCAGCCGAGGACAGGGAAATTCACCCCTCCACTTT,CASSRGQGNSPLHF
TRBJ1-2,TRBV5-1,.,.,TGCGCCAGCATCTCCGGGCCGAGCAGGCCCTATGGCTACACCTTC,CASISGPSRPYGYTF
TRBJ1-5,TRBV7-2,.,.,TGTGCCAGCAGCTTAGTGGGGGGGCCGCCCCAGCATTTT,CASSLVGGPPQHF
TRBJ1-2,TRBV18,.,.,TGTGCCAGCTCACCATCAGGCAGGGATGGCTACACCTTC,CASSPSGRDGYTF
TRBJ2-6,TRBV19,.,.,TGTGCCAGTAGTATGGCTGGCAGAATAAGCTCTGGGGCCAACGTCCTGACTTTC,CASSMAGRISSGANVLTF
TRBJ1-2,TRBV18,once,TRBD1,TGTGCCAGCTCACCAACTACAGGGGTTGACGGCTACACCTTC,CASSPTTGVDGYTF
TRBJ1-2,TRBV30,.,TRBD1,TGTGCCTGGAGCCTGGGACAGGGTCGGGACTATGGCTACACCTTC,CAWSLGQGRDYGYTF
TRBJ2-5,TRBV11-2,.,.,TGTGCCAGCAGCCAACCTCTACAGGGACGGGAGACCCAGTACTTC,CASSQPLQGRETQYF
TRBJ1-1,TRBV19,.,.,TGTGCCAGTCATCGATCGGTGACAGTTCTCACTGAAGCTTTCTTT,CASHRSVTVLTEAFF
TRBJ2-7,TRBV7-6,.,.,TGTGCCAGCAGCACCTTCAGAGACAAATCCTACGAGCAGTACTTC,CASSTFRDKSYEQYF
TRBJ2-1,TRBV21-1,.,.,TGTGCCAGCAGCCCCCGCTACAATGAGCAGTTCTTC,CASSPRYNEQFF
TRBJ2-3,TRBV11-3,.,.,TGTGCCAGCAGCTCGACTAGAGATACGCAGTATTTT,CASSSTRDTQYF
TRBJ2-5,TRBV7-2,.,TRBD2,TGTGCCAGCAGCTTGGGACTAGCGGGGGGGCGTGGGGAGACCCAGTACTTC,CASSLGLAGGRGETQYF
TRBJ1-2,TRBV20-1,once,.,TGCAGTGCTGCTGAAAGCTATGGCTACACCTTC,CSAAESYGYTF
TRBJ2-1,TRBV6-2/TRBV6-3,.,.,TGTGCCAGCAGTTATTTGGGACACGACAATGAGCAGTTCTTC,CASSYLGHDNEQFF
TRBJ2-3,TRBV4-3,.,.,TGCGCCAGCAGCCAAGATTCAGGAGATACGCAGTATTTT,CASSQDSGDTQYF
TRBJ2-5,TRBV12-2,.,.,TGTGCAAGTCGCTTCGGGGACATTGGGGAGACCCAGTACTTC,CASRFGDIGETQYF
TRBJ1-5,TRBV15,.,.,TGTGCCACCAGCTCGGGGGGGGTCGCAAGCAATCAGCCCCAGCATTTT,CATSSGGVASNQPQHF
TRBJ2-1,TRBV7-2,.,.,TGTGCCAGCAGCTCCCGGCGGATGGGAGAGCAGTTCTTC,CASSSRRMGEQFF